This T cell receptor beta chain was obtained from a study of blood T cell repertoires in COVID-19. Germline CDR1 is MNHNS and CDR2 is SASEGT. The CDR3 is 15 residues long. Trimming took 3 bases from V and 4 from J; bases not matched to a gene: 5. Repertoires were generated with immunoSEQ multiplex PCR, while TCRdb's copy carries only in-frame clones and drops some. The sample carries roughly 250,000 clones, about 87% recorded once. The receptor was derived from a woman aged 25 to 39 with acute COVID-19. Sequencing was performed on PBMCs or T cells enriched from blood (not recorded which). This rearrangement joins TRBV6-1 to TRBJ1-1; 10 positions agree with TRBD1. The CDR3 coding sequence is TGTGCCAGCAGTGACCGGGGACAGGGGCTCACTGAAGCTTTCTTT. Translation gives CASSDRGQGLTEAFF.